The TCR beta chain under discussion was sequenced for a study of beta chain features in type 1 diabetes (dated by TCRdb to the late 2010s). A note on the overall study: Mean age, gender distribution, total cell number and subset yield were not different between patients and healthy donors. Across all samples, almost 110 million sorted cells were examined, and cell number per subset correlated strongly with RNA yield. The study compared TCRB repertoires of sorted circulating CD4+ T cell subsets between recently diagnosed type 1 diabetes patients and matched healthy donors. Regulatory and stem cell-like memory subsets were isolated from only 8 patients and roughly eight healthy donors, whereas naive and central memory subsets came from all 30 or so donors.

Each donor gave one peripheral blood draw, averaging approximately 0.12 L, which was collected into heparinised tubes. Using a panel that included CD45RO, CCR7, CD25, CD127, CD95 and CD27, naive, central memory, regulatory and stem cell-like memory CD4+ T cells were sorted on a BD FACSAria II. A purity above 95% was achieved for all sorted populations. Right away, PBMCs were isolated by Lymphoprep density gradient centrifugation and were stained directly, with no culture step. To minimize batch effects, samples were stained and sorted in pairs, one healthy donor with one patient per experiment. General study outcomes and caveats: Type 1 diabetes patients showed a moderate but significant shortening of TCRB CDR3 length in all four CD4+ subsets. Because small numbers of individuals were included in the HLA sub-analyses, any influence of HLA type on TCRB rearrangement was left unresolved. Because cDNA rather than genomic DNA was sequenced, highly expressing activated cells could have been over-represented, although no difference in activation and CD3 levels was found between groups. PCR may preferentially amplify shorter templates, but because patient and control samples were amplified and corrected together, any resulting skew would affect both groups equally. Fewer insertions and more nucleotide deletions at VDJ recombination sites were observed in patients with type 1 diabetes, implying thymic rearrangement abnormalities. Naive, central memory and regulatory TCRB repertoires appeared more similar among patients than among healthy donors.

The entire amount of isolated RNA was reverse transcribed using the High Capacity cDNA Reverse Transcription Kit, so the sequenced TCRB transcripts were expressed ones. Naive, central memory and regulatory T cell samples underwent deep immunoSEQ sequencing, averaging about 3.3 million total reads per sample. Sorted cells were lysed in RLT buffer and RNA was extracted with DNase-treated RNeasy Micro or Mini kits, depending on cell number. To prevent cross-contamination, every cell subset was processed on its own, while patient and healthy donor samples were processed together. TCRB sequences were amplified from cDNA with the immunoSEQ multiplex PCR, producing 87-bp fragments spanning the CDR3 region. Sequencing of the amplicons was done on the Illumina HiSeq platform. The original pipeline was this. Synthetic template baselines were used to correct PCR bias computationally, reads within Hamming distance 2 were collapsed together, and singletons that could not be merged were discarded. Reads were aligned to IMGT to assign V, D and J genes, CDR3 length, and insertions or deletions at six rearrangement sites. Within each subset, clonotype counts were normalized to sorted cell number, after which true diversity and Gini coefficients were computed with the tcR R package. The overlap coefficient, calculated on TCRB nucleotide sequences, was used to measure repertoire sharing. As a proxy for the pre-selection repertoire, out-of-frame TCRB sequences from naive cells were analyzed. Imported from immuneACCESS, the table was reduced by TCRdb to in-frame sequences with V and J called. These copies leave out some clones; in studies compared against another copy, an unresolved V gene accounts for under half, and the cause of the remainder is not known. V, J and clone size were drawn from that table, and D and trimming were deduced from the DNA. In all, the sample holds more than 250,000 clones, and around an eighth of those were seen once. The ten largest account for 0.015% to 0.02% of the sample.

V loses 5 bases at its end and J loses 8 bases; junction bases beyond the gene matches: 14. CDR1 and CDR2, per the germline V gene (reference sequence), are GTSNPN and SVGIG. Spanning cysteine to phenylalanine, the CDR3 consists of 14 amino acids. The kept DNA is CDR3 alone, 42 bases in frame from the first base. As concerns this clone: No cognate antigen has been identified for it. No base quality information exists; no much larger clone differs at one position.

This chain joins TRBV30 to TRBJ2-7; the junction holds 8 bases that match TRBD1. Sequences were obtained from naive CD4+ T cells from blood. The sample's cell subset or site label, decoded: true naive CD4+ T cells. The receptor comes from a man between 25 and 39 years old with type 1 diabetes. The CDR3 has the sequence CAWGAQGALPKQYF. The DNA reads TGTGCCTGGGGAGCCCAGGGGGCTCTCCCCAAGCAGTACTTC.